One sample yielded the 30 T cell receptor beta chains listed below, sequenced in a study of cytotoxic CD8 clonotypes in ibrutinib-treated CLL. Measured with immunoSEQ multiplex PCR; TCRdb has only the in-frame clones, and not every one. The table shows just over 200,000 clones, with about four fifths occurring only once. Material: PBMCs, obtained after 12 months of ibrutinib treatment. These receptors were obtained from a human donor with chronic lymphocytic leukemia.

The V gene is TRBV30, the J gene TRBJ1-6; the D is unclear. Per the germline V gene, CDR1 is GTSNPN and CDR2 is SVGIG (reference sequence). Between the trimmed V and J ends, which lost 2 bases and 10 bases, there was a span of 18 bases. The CDR3 sequence is 15 residues long. CDR3 DNA: TGTGCCTGGAGTACAATACGGGGAAGGGTCTCACCCCTCCACTTT. Translation gives CAWSTIRGRVSPLHF.

This chain joins TRBV2 and TRBJ2-7; D uncertain. With 6 bases removed from V and 1 base from J, the gap between germline ends came to 7 bases. The CDR3 is 12 amino acids. Germline V gene sequence: CDR1 SNHLY, CDR2 FYNNEI. CDR3 coding DNA: TGTGCCAGCAGCCCACAGTCCTACGAGCAGTACTTC. Translated: CASSPQSYEQYF.

This clone was counted once. The chain carries TRBV29-1 and TRBJ2-4; D may be TRBD2 (5 bases). V dropped 4 bases and J dropped 6 bases, with 10 bases sitting between them. The CDR3 extends over 12 amino acids. CDR1 is SQVTM and CDR2 is ANQGSEA in the germline V gene. DNA for the CDR3: TGCAGCGTTGTGGAAGGAGGAAACATTCAGTACTTC. It translates to CSVVEGGNIQYF.

This chain links TRBV20-1 with TRBJ1-2; D gene uncertain. The germline V and J ends were trimmed by 3 bases and 3 bases, with 5 bases remaining between them. Germline lookup yields CDR1 DFQATT and CDR2 SNEGSKA (reference sequence). The CDR3 contains 11 residues. The CDR3 region has the DNA TGCAGTGCTAGTGATGACTATGGCTACACCTTC. The encoded protein is CSASDDYGYTF.

This chain connects TRBV6-5 to TRBJ1-5, with D uncertain. This CDR3 is 14 amino acids long. The V end lost 5 bases, the J end lost 5 bases, and 13 bases lay between the germline ends. The germline gives CDR1 MNHEY, CDR2 SVGAGI. The CDR3 protein is CASSLAPSYQPQHF. The CDR3 DNA reads as TGTGCCAGCAGTCTAGCCCCGTCTTATCAGCCCCAGCATTTT.

J is TRBJ2-5 and V is TRBV7-9, with D perhaps TRBD1 or TRBD2 (6 bases each). V lost 5 bases to trimming and J lost 2 bases, with 18 bases between them. CDR1 is SEHNR, CDR2 FQNEAQ, per germline (reference sequence). The CDR3 contains 16 residues. CDR3 DNA sequence: TGTGCCAGCAGCAAAGGAGGGGGTTTAGAACAAGAGACCCAGTACTTC. It yields the protein CASSKGGGLEQETQYF.

The table lists this clone with a count of one. The chain employs TRBV5-4 and TRBJ2-7; D is possibly TRBD2 (6 bases). The length of the CDR3 is 14 residues. Germline assignment: CDR1 SGHNT and CDR2 YYREEE (reference sequence). With 5 bases removed from V and 6 bases from J, the gap between germline ends came to 18 bases. CDR3 in amino acids: CASRRRDGPAEQYF. CDR3 bases: TGTGCCAGCAGGCGGCGGGATGGTCCCGCCGAGCAGTACTTC.

The gene calls are TRBV5-6 and TRBJ2-7; possible D gene TRBD2, 6 bases. The CDR3 has 14 amino acids. CDR1 is SGHDT and CDR2 is YYEEEE in the germline V gene. Trimming took 1 base from V and 2 from J, leaving 10 bases between them. The CDR3 DNA reads as TGTGCCAGCAGCTTGCCGGGGGAAACCTACGAGCAGTACTTC. Encoded protein: CASSLPGETYEQYF.

This chain uses TRBV6-5 with TRBJ2-1; 13 nucleotides align to TRBD2. The CDR3 length is 16 residues. The J segment lost 9 bases and the V segment lost 4 bases, leaving 9 bases of the junction unmatched. Germline CDR1 and CDR2: MNHEY and SVGAGI. This CDR3 is CASSSTLAGGPGEQFF. In nucleotides, the CDR3 is TGTGCCAGCAGTTCTACACTAGCGGGGGGGCCGGGTGAGCAGTTCTTC.

The chain joins TRBV11-2 to TRBJ2-7; 8 positions match TRBD1. Per the germline V gene, CDR1 is SGHAT and CDR2 is FQNNGV. Losses at the gene ends were 6 bases for V and 3 bases for J; bases not matched to a gene: 4. The CDR3 covers 13 residues. CDR3 amino acids: CASSLDRDYEQYF. CDR3 in DNA: TGTGCCAGCAGTTTGGACAGGGACTACGAGCAGTACTTC.

The chain links TRBV5-1 to TRBJ2-7; TRBD2 matches at 8 bases. The CDR3 spans 16 residues. CDR1 SGHRS and CDR2 YFSETQ come from the germline V gene. V was clipped by 0 bases and J by 4 bases; unmatched bases: 9. The CDR3 is CASSLAPAGVTYEQYF. The DNA for the CDR3 is TGCGCCAGCAGCTTGGCCCCAGCGGGAGTCACTTACGAGCAGTACTTC.

This clone was recorded once. This rearrangement joins TRBV19 to TRBJ1-5, with 11 nucleotides matching TRBD1. Germline CDR1 LNHDA, CDR2 SQIVND (reference sequence). The V segment lost 2 bases and the J segment 5 bases; nucleotides outside the gene matches: 8. CDR3 length: 17 residues. The CDR3 spells CASSISTGTGGYQPQHF. The CDR3 DNA sequence: TGTGCCAGTAGTATAAGCACCGGGACAGGGGGTTATCAGCCCCAGCATTTT. Variable domain in full (rest from reference TRBV19 and TRBJ1-5): DGGITQSPKYLFRKEGQNVTLSCEQNLNHDAMYWYRQDPGQGLRLIYYSQIVNDFQKGDIAEGYSVSREKKESFPLTVTSAQKNPTAFYLCASSISTGTGGYQPQHFGDGTRLSIL.

The chain uses TRBV5-1 and TRBJ2-2; TRBD2 agrees at 10 bases. The trim removed 1 base at V and 0 bases at J, leaving 9 bases unmatched. This CDR3 contains 19 residues. Germline CDR1 SGHRS, CDR2 YFSETQ. This chain's CDR3 is CASSLFPPSGRSNTGELFF. The CDR3 coding sequence is TGCGCCAGCAGCTTGTTTCCCCCTAGCGGGAGATCGAACACCGGGGAGCTGTTTTTT.

This chain links TRBV6-1 with TRBJ2-3; unclear D gene. The V gene lost 7 bases and the J gene lost 2 bases, with 13 bases spanning the gap. The CDR3 is made up of 14 amino acids. CDR1 and CDR2 (germline): MNHNS, SASEGT. Here the CDR3 reads CASTLWANTDTQYF. For the CDR3, the DNA is TGTGCCAGCACCCTTTGGGCGAACACAGATACGCAGTATTTT.

The V gene is TRBV28, the J gene TRBJ1-1; 7 positions match TRBD1. Germline V gives CDR1 MDHEN, CDR2 SYDVKM. V was pared by 4 bases and J by 1 base, with 3 bases of the junction left unmatched. The CDR3 totals 14 residues. CDR3 coding DNA: TGTGCCAGCAGTTCCGGGACAGCGAACACTGAAGCTTTCTTT. Translating gives CASSSGTANTEAFF.

This rearrangement joins TRBV9 to TRBJ2-3, with TRBD1 identical over 7 bases. Germline trimming cut 3 bases from V and 2 bases from J; bases unmatched to any gene: 6. The CDR3 loop spans 15 amino acids. Germline CDR1 is SGDLS and CDR2 is YYNGEE. CDR3: CASSGQGSATDTQYF. In DNA, the CDR3 is TGTGCCAGCAGCGGACAGGGTTCGGCCACAGATACGCAGTATTTT.

This chain connects TRBV10-1 to TRBJ2-3, with D possibly being TRBD2 (6 bases). Germline V gene data show CDR1 as WNHNN and CDR2 as SYGVQD (reference sequence). The CDR3 totals 15 residues. The V and J ends lost 2 bases and 6 bases respectively, with 15 bases between them. The CDR3 region is CASSEPDYTGDTQYF. The DNA for the CDR3 is TGCGCCAGCAGTGAGCCGGACTATACCGGGGATACGCAGTATTTT.

The rearrangement uses TRBV9 and TRBJ1-3; 9 bases line up with TRBD1. The V and J ends lost 1 base and 4 bases, in that order; junction bases with no gene match: 6. The CDR3 has 16 residues. Germline CDR1 is SGDLS and CDR2 is YYNGEE. The CDR3 loop reads CASSVSGTGTGNTIYF. The CDR3 DNA is TGTGCCAGCAGCGTATCCGGGACAGGGACGGGAAACACCATATATTTT.

This clone has a handful of counts. This sequence joins TRBV28 and TRBJ2-7; 10 positions agree with TRBD1. The germline V gene has CDR1 MDHEN and CDR2 SYDVKM. The V and J ends lost 8 bases and 5 bases, in that order; junction bases with no gene match: 6. This CDR3 has 13 residues. The CDR3 coding sequence is TGTGCCAGCGCCGGGACAGGGGCCGACGAGCAGTACTTC. Amino acid sequence: CASAGTGADEQYF.

V and J are TRBV5-1 and TRBJ1-4; maybe TRBD1 (5 bases). This CDR3 region has 15 residues. V lost 1 base and J lost 8, with 15 bases in between. Per germline, CDR1 SGHRS and CDR2 YFSETQ. CDR3 nucleotide sequence: TGCGCCAGCAGCTTGCAGGGAGTGAAGGGGGAAAAACTGTTTTTT. This sequence encodes CASSLQGVKGEKLFF.

This chain joins TRBV27 and TRBJ2-5, with TRBD2 matching 8 bases. CDR1 MNHEY and CDR2 SMNVEV come from the germline V gene (reference sequence). Losses at the gene ends were 0 bases for V and 2 bases for J; bases not matched to a gene: 14. The CDR3 is 19 residues long. DNA of the CDR3: TGTGCCAGCAGTTTATCGAGCCGGGCGGGGGGCGTATTTCAAGAGACCCAGTACTTC. The encoded protein is CASSLSSRAGGVFQETQYF.

The chain uses TRBV5-1 and TRBJ2-7, with 7 nucleotides matching TRBD2. This CDR3 region has 15 residues. With 6 bases clipped from V and 7 bases from J, the junction kept 16 bases outside the gene matches. CDR1 is SGHRS, CDR2 YFSETQ, per germline. CDR3 in amino acids: CASTPSVGGVREQYF. The CDR3 DNA sequence: TGCGCCAGCACCCCGTCGGTGGGAGGGGTTCGGGAGCAGTACTTC.

This clone came up once. The chain recombines TRBV11-3 with TRBJ2-1; 13 nucleotides line up with TRBD2. This CDR3 spans 16 amino acids. V was clipped by 5 bases and J by 7 bases; unmatched bases: 8. Germline V lookup: CDR1 SGHNT, CDR2 YENEEA. This CDR3 reads CASSPEGLAGVNEQFF. Written as DNA, the CDR3 is TGTGCCAGCAGCCCTGAAGGACTAGCGGGAGTGAATGAGCAGTTCTTC. The full variable domain, completed using reference TRBV11-3 and TRBJ2-1, is EAGVVQSPRYKIIEKKQPVAFWCNPISGHNTLYWYLQNLGQGPELLIRYENEEAVDDSQLPKDRFSAERLKGVDSTLKIQPAELGDSAVYLCASSPEGLAGVNEQFFGPGTRLTVL.

V is TRBV7-2 and J is TRBJ2-5, with no clear D. V lost 6 bases and J 1 base, leaving 9 bases between the germline ends. CDR1 and CDR2 from the germline V gene are SGHTA and FQGNSA. CDR3 size: 13 residues. CDR3 region: CASSNGIQETQYF. DNA of the CDR3: TGTGCCAGCAGTAATGGAATCCAAGAGACCCAGTACTTC.

The CDR3 loop reads CASSLRGADVEQYF. In DNA form, the CDR3 reads TGTGCCAGCAGTTTGAGGGGCGCCGATGTCGAGCAGTACTTC. The chain employs TRBV27 and TRBJ2-7; possibly TRBD1 or TRBD2 for D (5 bases each). Germline V gene sequence: CDR1 MNHEY, CDR2 SMNVEV (reference sequence). Trimming removed 3 bases at V and 6 bases at J, with 15 bases between. The CDR3 has 14 residues.

The chain carries TRBV15 and TRBJ1-6; D not resolved. CDR3 size: 16 residues. Per germline, CDR1 LNHNV and CDR2 YYDKDF (reference sequence). V was clipped by 8 bases and J by 5 bases, with 19 bases between them. In nucleotides, the CDR3 is TGTGCCACCGGCCTAATAGGATACGGTCATAATTCACCCCTCCACTTT. Residues: CATGLIGYGHNSPLHF.

V gene TRBV5-4 combines with J gene TRBJ1-1; D is uncertain. Trimming removed 7 bases from V and 1 base from J, with 8 bases in between. The CDR3 sequence is 12 residues long. Germline CDR1 and CDR2: SGHNT and YYREEE (reference sequence). The CDR3 region has the DNA TGTGCCAGCCGCGCCGGGAACACTGAAGCTTTCTTT. This codes for CASRAGNTEAFF.

DNA for the CDR3: TGTGCCAGCTCTTTGATGAAGCCGGAGACCCAGTACTTC. Its translation is CASSLMKPETQYF. This rearrangement joins TRBV18 to TRBJ2-5; D is uncertain. In germline, CDR1 is KGHSH, CDR2 LQKENI. This CDR3 region has 13 residues. Trimming shortened V by 6 bases and J by 5 bases, and 13 bases separated the two germline ends.

This clone occurred a few times. This chain links TRBV10-1 with TRBJ1-4, with 7 bases fitting TRBD1. Trimming removed 3 bases from V and 5 bases from J; junction bases left unmatched: 6. Germline lookup yields CDR1 WNHNN and CDR2 SYGVQD (reference sequence). This CDR3 contains 15 residues. CDR3 sequence reads: CASSEMAGGNEKLFF. CDR3 in DNA: TGCGCCAGCAGTGAAATGGCAGGGGGGAATGAAAAACTGTTTTTT.

The CDR3 sequence: CASRPDRGAYNEQFF. In DNA form, the CDR3 reads TGTGCCAGCAGACCGGACAGGGGAGCCTACAATGAGCAGTTCTTC. This chain joins TRBV7-8 and TRBJ2-1, with 9 bases aligning to TRBD1. The CDR3 covers 15 residues. After removal of 6 bases from V and 2 bases from J, the junction contained 5 bases not matched to a gene. From germline, CDR1 is SGHVS and CDR2 FQNEAQ.